This passage covers 28 T cell receptor beta chains from one sample sequenced in a study of cytomegalovirus exposure and HLA in healthy donors. PCR was performed using 60 Vbeta and 13 Jbeta primers. Only in-frame clones appear in the TCRdb table, and some are missing; sequencing was by immunoSEQ multiplex PCR. The sample lists 140,000 or so clones, about three quarters seen once, with 1.5% to 2% in the top ten. Material for sequencing was PBMCs. The receptors were gathered from a man aged 35-49 years in good health and CMV-seronegative.

The chain recombines TRBV9 with TRBJ2-1; perhaps TRBD1 as D (5 bases). The CDR3 has 16 residues. The ends were cut back, 3 bases at V and 0 bases at J, with 13 bases in the middle. The germline V gene encodes CDR1 SGDLS and CDR2 YYNGEE. The CDR3 sequence is CASSDDSKFSYNEQFF. CDR3 nucleotides: TGTGCCAGCAGCGACGACAGCAAATTCTCCTACAATGAGCAGTTCTTC.

This chain connects TRBV11-3 to TRBJ2-5; a possible D gene is TRBD1 (6 bases). This CDR3 spans 13 amino acids. Germline CDR1 is SGHNT and CDR2 is YENEEA. V lost 8 bases to trimming and J lost 5 bases, with 15 bases between them. CDR3 sequence: CASEATGTETQYF. CDR3 nucleotide sequence: TGTGCCAGCGAAGCAACAGGGACGGAGACCCAGTACTTC.

The chain uses TRBV6-5 and TRBJ2-7; 7 nucleotides align to TRBD1. Germline loops: CDR1 MNHEY, CDR2 SVGAGI. J was trimmed by 2 bases and V by 1 base; bases with no gene match: 5. This CDR3 is built from 15 residues. The CDR3 DNA sequence: TGTGCCAGCAGTTACTATCGGACAGGAGCCTACGAGCAGTACTTC. Amino acids: CASSYYRTGAYEQYF.

V is TRBV6-5 and J is TRBJ2-7; D not resolved. The germline CDR1 and CDR2 sequences are MNHEY and SVGAGI. The CDR3 extends over 11 amino acids. With 7 bases removed from V and 7 bases from J, the gap between germline ends came to 11 bases. CDR3 sequence reads: CASNNGGEQYF. As DNA, the CDR3 is TGTGCCAGCAACAACGGCGGAGAGCAGTACTTC.

The CDR3 sequence is CASSLEGLDQPQHF. The CDR3, as DNA: TGTGCCAGCAGCTTAGAGGGGTTAGATCAGCCCCAGCATTTT. The chain combines TRBV7-9 with TRBJ1-5; D may be TRBD1 (5 bases). In germline, CDR1 is SEHNR, CDR2 FQNEAQ (reference sequence). This CDR3 has 14 residues. Trimming pared 1 base from V and 5 bases from J, leaving 9 bases between.

The chain links TRBV7-9 to TRBJ1-2; 11 nucleotides line up with TRBD1. The CDR3 consists of 17 residues. With 4 bases clipped from V and 6 bases from J, the junction kept 13 bases outside the gene matches. The V gene's germline CDR1 is SEHNR and CDR2 FQNEAQ (reference sequence). In DNA form, the CDR3 reads TGTGCCAGCAGCTCCCAAAGGGGTCCGGGACAGGGGGATGGCTACACCTTC. It translates to CASSSQRGPGQGDGYTF.

This clone came up a few times. The gene calls are TRBV5-1 and TRBJ1-4; TRBD1 agrees at 10 bases. Germline CDR1 reads SGHRS; CDR2 reads YFSETQ. Losses at the gene ends were 4 bases for V and 4 bases for J; bases not matched to a gene: 7. CDR3 length equals 16 residues. This chain's CDR3 is CASSPGTGALNEKLFF. The CDR3 region has the DNA TGCGCCAGCAGCCCGGGGACAGGGGCACTTAATGAAAAACTGTTTTTT. Full variable domain (missing parts from reference TRBV5-1 and TRBJ1-4): KAGVTQTPRYLIKTRGQQVTLSCSPISGHRSVSWYQQTPGQGLQFLFEYFSETQRNKGNFPGRFSGRQFSNSRSEMNVSTLELGDSALYLCASSPGTGALNEKLFFGSGTQLSVL.

The chain has TRBV7-9 and TRBJ1-3; no reliable D call. CDR3 length: 15 residues. Trimming pared 1 base from V and 0 bases from J, leaving 7 bases between. The germline V gene has CDR1 SEHNR and CDR2 FQNEAQ (reference sequence). CDR3 sequence: CASSLGALSGNTIYF. The CDR3 DNA is TGTGCCAGCAGCTTAGGGGCCCTCTCTGGAAACACCATATATTTT.

This clone was detected only once. A read error may account for a junction end that differs from germline. The V call is TRBV18, the J call TRBJ2-2; maybe TRBD2 (7 bases). Germline V gives CDR1 KGHSH, CDR2 LQKENI. The CDR3 runs to 18 residues. This chain's CDR3 is CASPPRPRGAQTPGELFF. Here the CDR3 DNA reads TGTGCCAGCCCACCGCGGCCACGGGGGGCGCAGACCCCCGGGGAGCTGTTTTTT.

This clone was found a few times. The chain combines TRBV4-3 with TRBJ2-7; D perhaps matches TRBD1 (5 bases). The V gene's germline CDR1 is LGHNA and CDR2 YSLEER. The CDR3 extends over 14 amino acids. Trimming cost V 0 bases and J 3 bases, with 9 bases left between them. Here the CDR3 DNA reads TGCGCCAGCAGCCAAGATCGCCAGGGCTACGAGCAGTACTTC. Protein: CASSQDRQGYEQYF.

This chain joins TRBV5-4 and TRBJ2-3; 7 bases align to TRBD2. Germline loops: CDR1 SGHNT, CDR2 YYREEE (reference sequence). The length of the CDR3 is 15 residues. Trimming took 4 bases from V and 1 from J; bases not matched to a gene: 6. The CDR3 DNA sequence: TGTGCCAGCAGCGATCGACTAGCCGGCACAGATACGCAGTATTTT. This codes for CASSDRLAGTDTQYF.

The genes are TRBV27 and TRBJ1-6; no firm D call. The V gene's germline CDR1 is MNHEY and CDR2 SMNVEV (reference sequence). The V gene lost 0 bases and the J gene lost 4 bases, with 13 bases spanning the gap. The CDR3 has 17 residues. CDR3 protein: CASSLSSPQVYNSPLHF. The CDR3 DNA follows: TGTGCCAGCAGTTTATCGTCTCCGCAGGTTTATAATTCACCCCTCCACTTT.

This chain uses TRBV5-1 with TRBJ2-7; D is uncertain. Germline CDR1 is SGHRS and CDR2 is YFSETQ. This CDR3 spans 13 amino acids. V was clipped by 0 bases and J by 2 bases, with 6 bases between them. CDR3 coding DNA: TGCGCCAGCAGCTTGGGCGGTACCTACGAGCAGTACTTC. Translation gives CASSLGGTYEQYF.

The CDR3 loop is CASSPGTALYEQFF. Here the CDR3 DNA reads TGTGCCAGCAGCCCGGGGACAGCTCTGTATGAGCAGTTCTTC. This chain uses TRBV5-4 with TRBJ2-1; 7 positions match TRBD1. The ends lost 4 bases at V and 8 bases at J; junction bases unmatched: 9. The CDR3 is 14 amino acids. Germline assignment: CDR1 SGHNT and CDR2 YYREEE (reference sequence).

This sequence joins TRBV6-1 and TRBJ2-3; 10 bases fit TRBD1. This CDR3 region has 14 residues. CDR1 is MNHNS, CDR2 SASEGT, per germline. V lost 10 bases, J lost 2 bases, and 6 bases stayed unmatched. The CDR3 is CATPGTGDTDTQYF. The CDR3, as DNA: TGTGCCACCCCCGGGACAGGGGACACAGATACGCAGTATTTT.

In its sample, this clone was seen once. J is TRBJ2-4 and V is TRBV4-3, with D hard to call. Germline V lookup: CDR1 LGHNA, CDR2 YSLEER. Between the trimmed V and J ends, which lost 4 bases and 0 bases, there was a span of 19 bases. There are 18 residues in the CDR3. CDR3 protein: CASSRQVPALLAKNIQYF. For the CDR3, the DNA is TGCGCCAGCAGCCGACAAGTCCCCGCCCTTCTAGCCAAAAACATTCAGTACTTC.

The chain carries TRBV4-3 and TRBJ1-2; possibly TRBD1 for D (6 bases). The germline V gene has CDR1 LGHNA and CDR2 YSLEER. The CDR3 contains 15 residues. V was clipped by 1 base and J by 2 bases, with 11 bases between them. The CDR3 reads CASSQGGGGNYGYTF. The CDR3 coding sequence is TGCGCCAGCAGCCAAGGAGGGGGGGGCAACTATGGCTACACCTTC.

The rearrangement links TRBV10-3 to TRBJ2-1; maybe TRBD2 (6 bases). Trimming took off 10 bases at V and 2 bases at J, with 15 bases between the two ends. The germline CDR1 and CDR2 sequences are ENHRY and SYGVKD. The length of the CDR3 is 14 residues. The chain's CDR3 is CATRPGDTYNEQFF. In DNA, the CDR3 is TGTGCCACCCGTCCGGGGGATACCTACAATGAGCAGTTCTTC.

The rearrangement links TRBV11-3 to TRBJ2-7; 9 bases map to TRBD2. V gave up 1 base and J gave up 2 bases; unmatched junction bases: 0. The CDR3 loop spans 14 amino acids. From germline, CDR1 is SGHNT and CDR2 YENEEA. The CDR3 bases are TGTGCCAGCAGCTTAGGCGGGGGGGCCTACGAGCAGTACTTC. This gives the protein CASSLGGGAYEQYF.

The genes are TRBV11-1 and TRBJ2-5; D remains ambiguous. This CDR3 comprises 11 residues. V was cut by 6 bases and J by 2 bases, with 4 bases left in between. The germline gives CDR1 SGHAT, CDR2 FQDESV (reference sequence). CDR3 region: CASSSQETQYF. CDR3 sequence (DNA): TGTGCCAGCAGTTCTCAAGAGACCCAGTACTTC.

The sample holds one count of this clone. The V gene is TRBV7-8, the J gene TRBJ2-7; 9 positions match TRBD2. The CDR3 has 16 residues. CDR1 SGHVS and CDR2 FQNEAQ come from the germline V gene. The ends lost 4 bases at V and 4 bases at J; junction bases unmatched: 11. The CDR3 region is CASSSFSGGRWYEQYF. CDR3 nucleotides: TGTGCCAGCAGCTCCTTCAGCGGGGGGCGGTGGTACGAGCAGTACTTC.

This clone has just a few counts. The chain has TRBV15 and TRBJ2-7; D unclear. The CDR3 spans 14 residues. CDR1 is LNHNV and CDR2 is YYDKDF in the germline V gene (reference sequence). V lost 1 base and J 2 bases, leaving 9 bases between the germline ends. The DNA of the CDR3 is TGTGCCACCAGCAGAGTCCAGGCCACCTACGAGCAGTACTTC. It codes for CATSRVQATYEQYF.

The chain employs TRBV29-1 and TRBJ1-2, with TRBD1 identical over 7 bases. The V gene's germline CDR1 is SQVTM and CDR2 ANQGSEA. The CDR3 length is 13 residues. V was clipped by 2 bases and J by 5 bases; unmatched bases: 5. CDR3: CSVELGTEYGYTF. DNA for the CDR3: TGCAGCGTTGAACTCGGGACAGAATATGGCTACACCTTC.

The chain links TRBV5-4 to TRBJ2-5; 10 bases agree with TRBD1. V lost 4 bases, J lost 5 bases, and 8 bases stayed unmatched. Per germline, CDR1 SGHNT and CDR2 YYREEE (reference sequence). The CDR3 loop spans 15 amino acids. Here the CDR3 reads CASSLARDRGETQYF. For the CDR3, the DNA is TGTGCCAGCAGCCTGGCCCGGGACAGGGGCGAGACCCAGTACTTC.

The V gene is TRBV30, the J gene TRBJ2-5; 9 nucleotides align to TRBD2. V was clipped by 1 base and J by 6 bases; unmatched bases: 3. The CDR3 totals 13 residues. From germline, CDR1 is GTSNPN and CDR2 SVGIG (reference sequence). CDR3 nucleotide sequence: TGTGCCTGGAGTGGGACTAGCGTAAAGACCCAGTACTTC. Amino acid sequence: CAWSGTSVKTQYF.

The count of this clone is one. The rearrangement links TRBV27 to TRBJ2-3, with TRBD2 matching over 9 bases. This CDR3 is 13 amino acids long. V shed 2 bases, J shed 9 bases, and the junction held 3 bases outside the gene matches. Germline-derived CDR1 and CDR2 are MNHEY and SMNVEV (reference sequence). CDR3 region: CASSLPGLATQYF. In DNA form, the CDR3 reads TGTGCCAGCAGTTTACCGGGACTAGCAACGCAGTATTTT.

The chain couples TRBV4-1 to TRBJ2-2, with 9 bases aligning to TRBD2. From germline, CDR1 is MGHRA and CDR2 YSYEKL. Trimming at V came to 6 bases and at J to 6 bases, leaving 8 bases not matched to a gene. This CDR3 is built from 15 residues. The CDR3 DNA follows: TGCGCCAGCAGTTTGGCGGGAGGGCTCCCCGGGGAGCTGTTTTTT. It is translated as CASSLAGGLPGELFF.

V and J are TRBV29-1 and TRBJ2-3; D is perhaps TRBD2 (5 bases). The V gene lost 3 bases and the J gene lost 0 bases, with 19 bases spanning the gap. The CDR3 totals 17 residues. Germline CDR1 reads SQVTM; CDR2 reads ANQGSEA. In DNA, the CDR3 is TGCAGCGTTGACGACTACGCTAGCTCCCCTAGCACAGATACGCAGTATTTT. This codes for CSVDDYASSPSTDTQYF.